These 8 T cell receptor beta chains were sequenced from one sample in a study of vaccination and CD4 T cells after COVID-19. Treatment indicated: approximately 10-day PBMC culture with coronavirus spike peptide pools or control peptides (ViraFEST assay). Cultured CD4+ T-cell DNA underwent Oncomine TCR Beta short-read sequencing. One entry per CDR3 protein results from TCRdb running MiXCR on the PCR reads. This sample has around 6,000 distinct CDR3 sequences, with around 18% found just once. These receptors are not linked to any known antigen. The sequencing sample was made of CD4+ T cells from blood, cultured in vitro. The receptors were sampled from a human donor who had recovered from COVID-19.

The chain links TRBV25-1 to TRBJ1-2, with a weak D call TRBD1 (6 bases). The CDR3 has 15 residues. Germline lookup yields CDR1 MGHDK and CDR2 SYGVNS. Trimming took off 4 bases at V and 2 bases at J, with 14 bases between the two ends. This CDR3 reads CASSGREQGNYGYTF. The CDR3 DNA follows: TGTGCCAGCAGTGGTCGGGAGCAGGGGAACTATGGCTACACCTTC.

The chain combines TRBV6-1 with TRBJ2-1; D remains unclear. Trimming stripped 8 bases from V and 2 bases from J, with 13 bases between. From germline, CDR1 is MNHNS and CDR2 SASEGT. The CDR3 loop spans 14 amino acids. CDR3 sequence: CASHNEAAYNEQFF. The CDR3 coding sequence is TGTGCCAGCCACAATGAAGCAGCCTACAATGAGCAGTTCTTC.

The chain uses TRBV12-3 or TRBV12-4 and TRBJ1-1; TRBD1 matches at 7 bases. The CDR3 totals 13 residues. The trim removed 6 bases at V and 3 bases at J, leaving 4 bases unmatched. The DNA of the CDR3 is TGTGCCAGCAGCTCCGACAGGGACACTGAAGCTTTCTTT. Its protein is CASSSDRDTEAFF.

The CDR3 sequence: CASSFHNRAGANVLTF. The CDR3 DNA reads TGCGCCAGCAGCTTTCATAACAGGGCTGGGGCCAACGTCCTGACTTTC. The V and J genes are TRBV5-1 and TRBJ2-6; maybe TRBD1 (6 bases). The CDR3 runs to 16 residues. Germline-derived CDR1 and CDR2 are SGHRS and YFSETQ. V lost 2 bases and J lost 2, with 11 bases in between.

The gene calls are TRBV5-4 and TRBJ1-6; 10 bases match TRBD1. CDR3 length: 15 amino acids. J gave up 8 bases and V 0 bases, and 2 bases lay outside the gene matches. The V gene's germline CDR1 is SGHNT and CDR2 YYREEE (reference sequence). Here the CDR3 DNA reads TGTGCCAGCAGCTTGGCCGGGACAGGGGATTCACCCCTCCACTTT. This gives the protein CASSLAGTGDSPLHF.

V usage is TRBV6-2 or TRBV6-3 and J usage is TRBJ1-4; D uncertain. Trimming shortened V by 0 bases and J by 7 bases, and 12 bases separated the two germline ends. The length of the CDR3 is 15 residues. In germline, CDR1 is MNHEY, CDR2 SVGEGT. CDR3 nucleotide sequence: TGTGCCAGCAGTTACTCCCACAACGCGGTTGAAAAACTGTTTTTT. Encoded protein: CASSYSHNAVEKLFF.

This sequence joins TRBV16 and TRBJ2-2; 7 positions match TRBD2. Per germline, CDR1 KGHSY and CDR2 FQNENV. With V trimmed by 0 bases and J by 4 bases, 5 bases remained unmatched. CDR3 length: 16 amino acids. The DNA of the CDR3 is TGTGCCAGCAGCCAATCGCGTCTAGCGGCCACCGGGGAGCTGTTTTTT. Encoded protein: CASSQSRLAATGELFF. The full variable domain, with the rest looked up from reference TRBV16 and TRBJ2-2, is GEEVAQTPKHLVRGEGQKAKLYCAPIKGHSYVFWYQQVLKNEFKFLISFQNENVFDETGMPKERFSAKCLPNSPCSLEIQATKLEDSAVYFCASSQSRLAATGELFFGEGSRLTVL.

The chain's CDR3 is CASGSRAEYGYTF. DNA of the CDR3: TGTGCTAGTGGTTCCCGGGCAGAGTATGGCTACACCTTC. The chain employs TRBV12-5 and TRBJ1-2; no definite D call. Trimming shortened V by 4 bases and J by 5 bases, and 11 bases separated the two germline ends. This CDR3 contains 13 residues. CDR1 and CDR2 from the germline V gene are LGHNT and FRNRAP.